Below are 17 T cell receptor beta chains sequenced from a single sample in a study of T cells in women clearing cervical HPV infection. Sequencing was performed with immunoSEQ multiplex PCR; in TCRdb, only in-frame clones are kept and a portion is missing. Its listing shows over 15,000 clones. Sequences were obtained from blood buffy coat. These receptor sequences come from a woman aged 18 to 75 with a cervical HPV16 infection that either progressed to CIN3+ or cleared (not recorded which).

Measured by frequency, this clone is medium-sized. The CDR3 extends 3 residues past the end of the read, so its final part is completed from the germline J gene. The chain links TRBV5-4 to TRBJ2-5; 10 positions match TRBD1. The junction had 8 bases not matched to a gene; V was cut back by 4 bases and J by 5 bases. The CDR3 has 15 amino acids. Germline loops: CDR1 SGHNT, CDR2 YYREEE (reference sequence). The CDR3 sequence is CASSLRQGAGETQYF. CDR3 DNA (partial): TGTGCCAGCAGCCTCCGACAGGGGGCCGGGGAGACC.

Remarks on this clone: The read comes to an end 3 residues before the CDR3 does, leaving the germline J gene to fill in the end. The chain uses TRBV6-1 and TRBJ2-7; D uncertain. Germline-derived CDR1 and CDR2 are MNHNS and SASEGT. This CDR3 has 11 residues. Trimming removed 4 bases at V and 2 bases at J, with 3 bases between. CDR3 DNA, as far as it was read: TGTGCCAGCAGTGTCACCTACGAG. It specifies CASSVTYE. The whole CDR3 region reads CASSVTYEQYF.

On this clone itself: The read falls 3 residues short of the CDR3 end, and the missing part is taken from the germline J gene. The chain links TRBV2 to TRBJ1-2, with 12 nucleotides matching TRBD1. The CDR3 sequence is 16 residues long. V was clipped by 4 bases and J by 6 bases; unmatched bases: 9. Germline values: CDR1 SNHLY, CDR2 FYNNEI. The part of the CDR3 DNA that was read is TGTGCCAGCAGTGCAGGGACAGGGGGCCGAAGGGATGGC. It yields the protein CASSAGTGGRRDG. The entire CDR3 is CASSAGTGGRRDGYTF.

Considering frequency, this clone is medium-sized. The read comes to an end 3 residues before the CDR3 does, leaving the germline J gene to fill in the end. The chain employs TRBV29-1 and TRBJ2-7; the D is unclear. V was cut by 8 bases and J by 0 bases, with 11 bases left in between. Germline assignment: CDR1 SQVTM and CDR2 ANQGSEA. CDR3 length: 12 residues. Incomplete CDR3 DNA: TGCAGCCTCCAGACAAACTCCTACGAG. This encodes CSLQTNSYE. The full CDR3 is CSLQTNSYEQYF.

Notes on this clone: The CDR3 end lies 3 residues beyond the end of the read and is filled in from the germline J gene. The gene calls are TRBV2 and TRBJ2-3; the D is unclear. Germline CDR1 SNHLY, CDR2 FYNNEI. Trimming pared 6 bases from V and 2 bases from J, leaving 15 bases between. The CDR3 is made up of 15 amino acids. The CDR3 is CASSVGSLLTDTQYF. The sequenced part of the CDR3 DNA is TGTGCCAGCAGCGTCGGGTCCCTCCTCACAGATACG.

Note on this clone: The read gets to within 3 residues of the CDR3 end, and the germline J gene fills in the rest. The chain combines TRBV5-1 with TRBJ2-5; TRBD1 aligns across 8 bases. This CDR3 is 13 amino acids long. Germline assignment: CDR1 SGHRS and CDR2 YFSETQ. Trimming took 4 bases from V and 5 from J; bases not matched to a gene: 4. Partial CDR3 DNA: TGCGCCAGCAGCCCTTACAGGGGGGAGACC. It yields the protein CASSPYRGET. The whole CDR3 protein is CASSPYRGETQYF.

As concerns this clone: The read ends 3 residues early relative to the CDR3; the germline J gene fills the gap. This chain uses TRBV6-2 or TRBV6-3 with TRBJ1-5; 9 positions match TRBD1. V lost 6 bases to trimming and J lost 5 bases; unmatched junction nucleotides: 14. In germline, CDR1 is MNHEY, CDR2 SVGEGT. The CDR3 covers 17 residues. The CDR3 sequence: CASRAGGQGLSDQPQHF. CDR3 DNA, as far as it was read: TGTGCCAGCAGAGCCGGGGGACAGGGTCTTTCTGATCAGCCC.

To note about this clone: The sequence runs out 3 residues before the end of the CDR3; the remainder is reconstructed from the germline J gene. This chain connects TRBV29-1 to TRBJ2-3; 8 bases agree with TRBD1. The CDR3 consists of 13 residues. Looked up from germline, CDR1 is SQVTM and CDR2 is ANQGSEA. Partial CDR3 DNA: TGCAGCGTCGCGGCAGGGGGCAATCAGCCG. It codes for CSVAAGGNQP. The CDR3 reads in full as CSVAAGGNQPQYF.

On this clone itself: The read halts 3 residues ahead of the CDR3 end, with the missing end drawn from the germline J gene. This chain joins TRBV27 and TRBJ2-5, with 9 bases aligning to TRBD2. In germline, CDR1 is MNHEY, CDR2 SMNVEV (reference sequence). This CDR3 has 15 residues. J was trimmed by 5 bases and V by 2 bases; bases with no gene match: 6. The chain's CDR3 is CASSLGGGARETQYF. The part of the CDR3 DNA that was read is TGTGCCAGCAGTTTAGGCGGGGGGGCCCGGGAGACC.

Concerning this clone: The read comes to an end 3 residues before the CDR3 does, leaving the germline J gene to fill in the end. The V call is TRBV7-9, the J call TRBJ1-2; 7 bases align to TRBD1. J gave up 4 bases and V 7 bases, and 12 bases lay outside the gene matches. This CDR3 comprises 15 residues. The V gene's germline CDR1 is SEHNR and CDR2 FQNEAQ (reference sequence). The CDR3 sequence: CASTGGDSASYGYTF. CDR3 DNA (partial): TGTGCCAGCACCGGAGGGGACAGTGCCTCCTATGGC. The variable domain in full, with the rest retrieved from reference TRBV7-9 and TRBJ1-2, is DTGVSQNPRHKITKRGQNVTFRCDPISEHNRLYWYRQTLGQGPEFLTYFQNEAQLEKSRLLSDRFSAERPKGSFSTLEIQRTEQGDSAMYLCASTGGDSASYGYTFGSGTRLTVV.

With respect to this clone: Sequencing ends 3 residues short of the CDR3 end; the germline J gene provides the rest. The V call is TRBV7-6, the J call TRBJ2-7; the D is unclear. V was clipped by 1 base and J by 3 bases, with 13 bases between them. CDR3 length equals 15 residues. CDR1 SGHVS and CDR2 FNYEAQ come from the germline V gene. The CDR3 is CASSLGQGPRYEQYF. The CDR3 bases that were read are TGTGCCAGCAGCTTAGGACAAGGGCCGCGCTACGAG.

Turning to this clone: Sequencing ends 3 residues short of the CDR3 end; the germline J gene provides the rest. This chain uses TRBV2 with TRBJ2-3, with a weak D call TRBD2 (5 bases). Trimming left V 6 bases short and J 5 bases short, with 9 bases between. This CDR3 comprises 12 residues. In germline, CDR1 is SNHLY, CDR2 FYNNEI. The CDR3 bases that were read are TGTGCCAGCAGGAGGGTGGGAGATACG. Protein: CASRRVGDT. The CDR3 in full is CASRRVGDTQYF.

Remarks on this clone: The sequenced fragment ends 3 residues before the CDR3 boundary, so the rest is inferred from the germline J gene. The rearrangement uses TRBV20-1 and TRBJ2-5; 7 bases match TRBD1. V lost 5 bases, J lost 5 bases, and 14 bases stayed unmatched. The CDR3 covers 15 residues. Germline loops: CDR1 DFQATT, CDR2 SNEGSKA (reference sequence). The sequenced CDR3 bases are TGCAGTGCTCCATCAAAGGGGGCCTCCGGGGAGACC. Protein sequence: CSAPSKGASGET. The CDR3 reads in full as CSAPSKGASGETQYF.

Frequency places this clone as medium-sized. The read gets to within 3 residues of the CDR3 end, and the germline J gene fills in the rest. The chain joins TRBV29-1 to TRBJ1-3; no definite D call. Trimming took off 7 bases at V and 3 bases at J, with 10 bases between the two ends. This CDR3 has 12 residues. The V gene's germline CDR1 is SQVTM and CDR2 ANQGSEA. The sequenced part of the CDR3 DNA is TGCAGCGCTCGGACTGGTGGAAACACC. Its protein product is CSARTGGNT. The full CDR3 sequence reads CSARTGGNTIYF.

To note about this clone: The read terminates 3 residues ahead of where the CDR3 ends, so the germline J gene completes it. V usage is TRBV6-2 or TRBV6-3 and J usage is TRBJ1-2, with no clear D. The V and J ends lost 5 bases and 4 bases respectively, with 17 bases between them. The CDR3 covers 15 residues. Germline V gene data show CDR1 as MNHEY and CDR2 as SVGEGT. The CDR3 bases that were read are TGTGCCAGCAGTCACCCGCGAGGGCTTAGCTATGGC. Its protein is CASSHPRGLSYG. The complete CDR3 reads CASSHPRGLSYGYTF.

Regarding this clone: The observed sequence ends 3 residues before the CDR3 terminus, with the missing tail filled in from the germline J gene. The chain is built from TRBV6-1 and TRBJ2-3; D perhaps matches TRBD2 (5 bases). The CDR3 extends over 15 amino acids. V lost 0 bases, J lost 0 bases, and 7 bases lay in between. Germline assignment: CDR1 MNHNS and CDR2 SASEGT. The DNA read from the CDR3 is TGTGCCAGCAGTGAAGCTGGCGGGAGCACAGATACG. This encodes CASSEAGGSTDT. In full, the CDR3 reads CASSEAGGSTDTQYF.

Concerning this clone itself: The CDR3 goes on 3 residues after the read ends, and that part is filled in from the germline J gene. The chain carries TRBV29-1 and TRBJ2-5; 13 positions match TRBD2. Germline CDR1 reads SQVTM; CDR2 reads ANQGSEA. The CDR3 is made up of 16 amino acids. The junction had 7 bases not matched to a gene; V was cut back by 1 base and J by 5 bases. This chain's CDR3 is CSVEGTSGGGRETQYF. The CDR3 bases that were read are TGCAGCGTTGAAGGGACTAGCGGGGGTGGTAGGGAGACC.